Each of the 3 T cell receptor beta chains below was sequenced from the same sample in a study of blood T cell repertoires in COVID-19. The protocol was immunoSEQ multiplex PCR, while the TCRdb copy is restricted to in-frame clones and leaves out a portion. Counted here are about 200,000 clones, approximately 91% occurring once; the ten biggest clones make up 15% to 20%. The sample comprised peripheral blood. These receptors all stem from a man aged 50 or older with COVID-19, enrolled during active disease.

The chain carries TRBV6-1 and TRBJ1-4; D is unclear. The CDR3 length is 14 residues. V lost 5 bases and J 4 bases, leaving 11 bases between the germline ends. CDR1 and CDR2 (germline): MNHNS, SASEGT. CDR3 sequence reads: CASSSQSGNEKLFF. DNA of the CDR3: TGTGCCAGCAGTTCACAGTCTGGTAATGAAAAACTGTTTTTT.

The chain carries TRBV6-5 and TRBJ1-1; D uncertain. CDR1 and CDR2 (germline): MNHEY, SVGAGI. The CDR3 loop spans 14 amino acids. Trimming pared 5 bases from V and 3 bases from J, leaving 13 bases between. CDR3 DNA: TGTGCCAGCAGTCGGAGAGGATCCTACACTGAAGCTTTCTTT. As protein: CASSRRGSYTEAFF.

This clone was seen just once. This chain connects TRBV7-3 to TRBJ2-1; TRBD2 aligns across 11 bases. This CDR3 is 16 amino acids long. Germline-derived CDR1 and CDR2 are SGHTA and FQGTGA. V dropped 1 base and J dropped 7; count of bases not matched to a gene: 6. This chain's CDR3 is CASSLNGLAGRNEQFF. CDR3 DNA sequence: TGTGCCAGCAGCTTAAATGGACTAGCGGGTAGGAATGAGCAGTTCTTC.